A single sample gave rise to the 22 T cell receptor beta chains below, sequenced in a study of technical replicates of blood from several donors. Produced via immunoSEQ multiplex PCR; TCRdb's table is partial and in-frame only. Of approximately 79,000 clones detected, roughly 94% appear once; the ten largest clones hold roughly 0.26%. The sequenced sample was T cells isolated from PBMCs. Source of these receptors: a human donor in good health.

The gene calls are TRBV10-1 and TRBJ2-7, with TRBD2 matching over 8 bases. The CDR3 extends over 14 amino acids. V lost 3 bases to trimming and J lost 5 bases; unmatched junction nucleotides: 6. Germline CDR1 and CDR2: WNHNN and SYGVQD (reference sequence). The CDR3, as DNA: TGCGCCAGCAGTGAAAGTCTAGCGGGTGACGAGCAGTACTTC. This encodes CASSESLAGDEQYF.

Points on this clone: The junction departs from germline at one end; a sequencing error may be responsible. The gene calls are TRBV13 and TRBJ1-1; possible D gene TRBD1, 5 bases. There are 12 residues in the CDR3. Germline V CDR1 and CDR2: PRHDT, FYEKMQ (reference sequence). CDR3 coding DNA: TGTGCCAGCAGCTTATGGCCCAGGGAGGTCGGTTTT. It is translated as CASSLWPREVGF.

The gene calls are TRBV29-1 and TRBJ2-3; 9 bases map to TRBD2. J gave up 4 bases and V 4 bases, and 6 bases lay outside the gene matches. Germline V lookup: CDR1 SQVTM, CDR2 ANQGSEA. CDR3 length: 14 amino acids. CDR3 protein: CSVAHSGSPDTQYF. The CDR3 nucleotides are TGCAGCGTTGCTCATAGCGGGAGTCCAGATACGCAGTATTTT.

The gene calls are TRBV18 and TRBJ1-1; TRBD1 matches 7 bases. The CDR3 runs 15 residues. Losses at the gene ends were 6 bases for V and 3 bases for J; bases not matched to a gene: 10. CDR1 is KGHSH and CDR2 is LQKENI in the germline V gene. The CDR3: CASSHRDREDTEAFF. CDR3 in DNA: TGTGCCAGCTCTCATAGAGACAGGGAGGACACTGAAGCTTTCTTT.

The chain employs TRBV29-1 and TRBJ1-2, with D unresolved. CDR3 length equals 11 residues. Trimming removed 3 bases from V and 7 bases from J, with 9 bases in between. Germline CDR1 SQVTM, CDR2 ANQGSEA. The CDR3 here is CSVDEGAGYTF. CDR3 nucleotides: TGCAGCGTTGATGAGGGTGCTGGCTACACCTTC.

This clone has only one observation. The chain uses TRBV21-1 and TRBJ1-1; the table's D call, TRBD1, was not checked against the DNA. TRBV21-1 is deemed a pseudogene. This CDR3 comprises 18 residues. This CDR3 is CASSKKSTPSRDRGEAFF. The DNA for the CDR3 is TGTGCCAGCAGCAAAAAAAGTACCCCCTCCCGGGACAGGGGTGAAGCTTTCTTT.

V gene TRBV7-6 combines with J gene TRBJ1-1, with D unresolved. V was cut by 5 bases and J by 0 bases, with 7 bases left in between. CDR1 and CDR2 (germline): SGHVS, FNYEAQ. This CDR3 is 13 amino acids long. CDR3 sequence reads: CASSPIMNTEAFF. In DNA, the CDR3 is TGTGCCAGCAGCCCAATCATGAACACTGAAGCTTTCTTT.

The chain is built from TRBV2 and TRBJ2-7, with D tentatively TRBD1 (5 bases). Germline V lookup: CDR1 SNHLY, CDR2 FYNNEI. With 9 bases removed from V and 4 bases from J, the gap between germline ends came to 19 bases. The length of the CDR3 is 14 residues. The CDR3 loop reads CASIQVSLPYEQYF. CDR3 nucleotides: TGTGCCAGTATACAGGTCTCGTTACCGTACGAGCAGTACTTC.

The V gene is TRBV6-6, the J gene TRBJ1-3, with D perhaps TRBD1 (6 bases). This CDR3 is built from 14 residues. Germline CDR1 is MNHNY and CDR2 is SVGAGI (reference sequence). Trimming cost V 5 bases and J 1 base, with 9 bases left between them. For the CDR3, the DNA is TGTGCCAGCAGTCTCAGGGGTTCTGGAAACACCATATATTTT. This encodes CASSLRGSGNTIYF.

The genes are TRBV5-1 and TRBJ1-1; D uncertain. Looked up from germline, CDR1 is SGHRS and CDR2 is YFSETQ. CDR3 size: 14 residues. The V and J ends lost 0 bases and 6 bases respectively, with 12 bases between them. CDR3 sequence: CASSLGSVEAEAFF. The CDR3 DNA reads as TGCGCCAGCAGCTTGGGCTCGGTGGAGGCTGAAGCTTTCTTT.

The rearrangement links TRBV13 to TRBJ2-7; 9 bases agree with TRBD1. This CDR3 is 15 amino acids long. The V segment lost 6 bases and the J segment 3 bases; nucleotides outside the gene matches: 9. Per germline, CDR1 PRHDT and CDR2 FYEKMQ (reference sequence). CDR3 amino acids: CASRDPGQGDYEQYF. The CDR3 nucleotides are TGTGCCAGCAGGGATCCGGGACAGGGAGACTACGAGCAGTACTTC.

This clone was observed a single time. The gene calls are TRBV27 and TRBJ2-1, with D unclear. V gave up 4 bases and J gave up 7 bases, with 5 bases separating them. Germline values: CDR1 MNHEY, CDR2 SMNVEV (reference sequence). There are 11 residues in the CDR3. The DNA for the CDR3 is TGTGCCAGCAGTTCCAGGAATGAGCAGTTCTTC. It translates to CASSSRNEQFF.

This sequence joins TRBV27 and TRBJ1-2, with D possibly TRBD1 on 5 matching bases. Trimming took 4 bases from V and 3 from J, leaving 15 bases between them. The CDR3 contains 15 residues. In germline, CDR1 is MNHEY, CDR2 SMNVEV (reference sequence). The CDR3 spells CASSSRQGIDYGYTF. CDR3 in DNA: TGTGCCAGCAGTTCCCGGCAGGGTATCGACTATGGCTACACCTTC.

V is TRBV4-2 and J is TRBJ1-2, with 7 bases that match TRBD1. The J segment lost 6 bases and the V segment lost 6 bases, leaving 13 bases of the junction unmatched. Germline CDR1 LGHNA, CDR2 YNFKEQ. The CDR3 is 15 amino acids. The chain's CDR3 is CASRQTQGNSDGYTF. For the CDR3, the DNA is TGTGCCAGCAGACAAACACAGGGGAATAGCGATGGCTACACCTTC.

This clone came up once. The chain links TRBV5-6 to TRBJ2-1; tentatively, D is TRBD2 (5 bases). The V and J ends lost 5 bases and 4 bases respectively, with 19 bases between them. CDR1 is SGHDT, CDR2 YYEEEE, per germline. The CDR3 is 16 residues long. This CDR3 is CASRNKGPPGYNEQFF. CDR3 DNA: TGTGCCAGCAGGAACAAGGGCCCTCCGGGGTACAATGAGCAGTTCTTC.

The CDR3 sequence is CSVGLAGGVGETQYF. CDR3 coding DNA: TGCAGCGTGGGACTAGCGGGAGGCGTTGGGGAGACCCAGTACTTC. The rearrangement links TRBV29-1 to TRBJ2-5, with 15 bases lining up with TRBD2. The CDR3 has 15 residues. Germline CDR1 reads SQVTM; CDR2 reads ANQGSEA. With 6 bases clipped from V and 5 bases from J, the junction kept 7 bases outside the gene matches.

The chain links TRBV5-1 to TRBJ2-7; 8 bases align to TRBD2. The CDR3 runs to 13 residues. Germline CDR1 SGHRS, CDR2 YFSETQ. J was trimmed by 3 bases and V by 4 bases; bases with no gene match: 3. DNA of the CDR3: TGCGCCAGCAGCCCGAGCGGGAGCTACGAGCAGTACTTC. This codes for CASSPSGSYEQYF.

The rearrangement uses TRBV4-2 and TRBJ2-7; a possible D gene is TRBD2 (5 bases). Trimming took 5 bases from V and 3 from J, leaving 8 bases between them. The CDR3 spans 12 residues. CDR1 is LGHNA and CDR2 is YNFKEQ in the germline V gene. In DNA, the CDR3 is TGTGCCAGCAGCACGACTAACTACGAGCAGTACTTC. Translated: CASSTTNYEQYF.

This rearrangement joins TRBV19 to TRBJ1-5; the D gene is possibly TRBD1 (5 bases). Germline V CDR1 and CDR2: LNHDA, SQIVND (reference sequence). Trimming stripped 7 bases from V and 2 bases from J, with 21 bases between. This CDR3 is 17 amino acids long. CDR3 coding DNA: TGTGCCAGTACCAATGGGGCAGGGAAGGTCGGCAATCAGCCCCAGCATTTT. Its translation: CASTNGAGKVGNQPQHF.

This clone was detected once. This chain uses TRBV4-1 with TRBJ1-1, with a possible D match to TRBD1 (6 bases). This CDR3 is built from 16 residues. V was shortened by 0 bases and J by 1 base, with 12 bases between the two germline ends. The germline CDR1 and CDR2 sequences are MGHRA and YSYEKL. The CDR3 DNA reads as TGCGCCAGCAGCCAAGAACAGGGAAGGTGGAACACTGAAGCTTTCTTT. Translated: CASSQEQGRWNTEAFF.

The chain has TRBV6-1 and TRBJ2-3; weak D call: TRBD2 (6 bases). In germline, CDR1 is MNHNS, CDR2 SASEGT. The CDR3 has 14 amino acids. V was clipped by 7 bases and J by 0 bases, with 11 bases between them. Here the CDR3 DNA reads TGTGCCAGCACCCGGGGGACTAGCACAGATACGCAGTATTTT. Its translation: CASTRGTSTDTQYF.

The chain joins TRBV5-1 to TRBJ2-1; D gene unclear. The CDR3 length is 15 residues. V was pared by 0 bases and J by 7 bases, with 14 bases between. Per germline, CDR1 SGHRS and CDR2 YFSETQ. The DNA of the CDR3 is TGCGCCAGCAGCTTGGTGGGCCAAAACCCGAATGAGCAGTTCTTC. Residues: CASSLVGQNPNEQFF.